This passage covers 9 T cell receptor beta chains from one sample sequenced in a study of vaccination and CD4 T cells after COVID-19. No antigen is known for these receptors. Cultured CD4+ T-cell DNA underwent Oncomine TCR Beta short-read sequencing. TCRdb recomputed calls from the PCR reads with MiXCR, one row per CDR3 protein. The sample carries roughly 20,000 distinct CDR3 sequences, around four fifths recorded once. Indicated treatment: roughly 11-day PBMC culture with coronavirus spike peptide pools or control peptides (ViraFEST assay). Material: CD4+ T cells from blood, cultured in vitro, obtained after SARS-CoV-2 vaccination. The receptor source for this set is a human donor who received a COVID-19 vaccine.

The chain is built from TRBV6-1 and TRBJ2-7; D uncertain. Germline loops: CDR1 MNHNS, CDR2 SASEGT. The CDR3 loop spans 12 amino acids. V lost 4 bases to trimming and J lost 1 base, with 5 bases between them. The CDR3 is CASSVGSYEQYF. The CDR3 nucleotides read TGTGCCAGCAGTGTGGGGTCCTACGAGCAGTACTTC.

This clonotype has just one count. V usage is TRBV25-1 and J usage is TRBJ1-2; TRBD1 matches at 7 bases. J was trimmed by 6 bases and V by 3 bases; bases with no gene match: 4. Germline loops: CDR1 MGHDK, CDR2 SYGVNS. The CDR3 is made up of 13 amino acids. CDR3 residues: CASSDRDSNGYTF. Written as DNA, the CDR3 is TGTGCCAGCAGTGACAGGGACAGTAATGGCTACACCTTC.

This clonotype was detected a few times. This rearrangement joins TRBV7-8 to TRBJ1-4; D is undetermined. Trimming took off 4 bases at V and 10 bases at J, with 13 bases between the two ends. Germline lookup yields CDR1 SGHVS and CDR2 FQNEAQ. This CDR3 has 13 amino acids. The CDR3 sequence is CASSSLNEGKLFF. The CDR3 DNA follows: TGTGCCAGCAGCTCACTAAATGAGGGAAAACTGTTTTTT.

The CDR3 here is CASSLVGQGKGYTF. CDR3 in DNA: TGTGCCAGCAGCTTGGTAGGGCAGGGGAAAGGCTACACCTTC. The chain carries TRBV5-4 and TRBJ1-2; maybe TRBD1 (6 bases). The germline V gene encodes CDR1 SGHNT and CDR2 YYREEE (reference sequence). The CDR3 has 14 amino acids. V gave up 0 bases and J gave up 8 bases, with 14 bases separating them.

V gene TRBV7-7 combines with J gene TRBJ2-5; 8 nucleotides agree with TRBD2. J lost 4 bases, V lost 5 bases, and 3 bases had no gene match. Germline CDR1 and CDR2: SSHAT and FNYEAQ (reference sequence). This CDR3 comprises 13 residues. This chain's CDR3 is CASSPGGPETQYF. The DNA for the CDR3 is TGTGCCAGCAGCCCGGGAGGGCCAGAGACCCAGTACTTC.

The chain links TRBV19 to TRBJ1-5; weak D call: TRBD1 (5 bases). The V and J ends lost 5 bases and 0 bases respectively, with 20 bases between them. CDR3 length: 18 amino acids. CDR1 and CDR2 from the germline V gene are LNHDA and SQIVND (reference sequence). CDR3 bases: TGTGCCAGTAGTCCTTCCACACGGGGGACCTTTAGCAATCAGCCCCAGCATTTT. Translating it yields CASSPSTRGTFSNQPQHF.

This chain joins TRBV20-1 and TRBJ1-5, with D uncertain. Germline CDR1 and CDR2: DFQATT and SNEGSKA (reference sequence). Trimming pared 5 bases from V and 2 bases from J, leaving 19 bases between. The CDR3 covers 16 residues. CDR3 region: CSALDEGKVGNQPQHF. CDR3 DNA sequence: TGCAGTGCTTTAGATGAAGGGAAGGTGGGCAATCAGCCCCAGCATTTT.

The chain carries TRBV30 and TRBJ2-3; TRBD1 matches at 7 bases. The germline CDR1 and CDR2 sequences are GTSNPN and SVGIG (reference sequence). J gave up 0 bases and V 5 bases, and 8 bases lay outside the gene matches. This CDR3 comprises 15 residues. DNA for the CDR3: TGTGCCTGGGATACAGGGGACCCTAGCACAGATACGCAGTATTTT. It codes for CAWDTGDPSTDTQYF.

This clonotype appeared a few times. A junction end diverges from the germline sequence, so it may reflect a read error. The J gene is TRBJ1-2, the V gene TRBV2; D is ambiguous. Germline CDR1 reads SNHLY; CDR2 reads FYNNEI. The CDR3 consists of 12 residues. The CDR3 region is CASRDVGWGYTF. In DNA form, the CDR3 reads TGTGCCAGCCGTGATGTGGGCTGGGGCTACACCTTC. The full variable domain, in which reference TRBV2 and TRBJ1-2 provide the parts outside the CDR3, is EPEVTQTPSHQVTQMGQEVILRCVPISNHLYFYWYRQILGQKVEFLVSFYNNEISEKSEIFDDQFSVERPDGSNFTLKIRSTKLEDSAMYFCASRDVGWGYTFGSGTRLTVV.